These 26 T cell receptor beta chains came from one sample sequenced in a study of blood T cell repertoires in COVID-19. The table came from immunoSEQ multiplex PCR; TCRdb's copy has only in-frame clones and leaves some out. This table has approximately 470,000 clones, approximately 90% appearing once. The specimen sequenced was PBMCs or T cells enriched from blood (not recorded which). Receptors originate from a woman aged 18-29 years who had recovered from COVID-19.

V is TRBV7-6 and J is TRBJ2-2; 8 bases map to TRBD1. The CDR3 sequence is 17 residues long. Germline assignment: CDR1 SGHVS and CDR2 FNYEAQ. V lost 4 bases and J lost 0; bases outside the gene matches: 7. The CDR3 loop reads CASSSSPGQANTGELFF. CDR3 sequence (DNA): TGTGCCAGCAGCTCCTCACCGGGACAGGCGAACACCGGGGAGCTGTTTTTT. Together with reference TRBV7-6 and TRBJ2-2, the CDR3 gives the full variable domain: GAGVSQSPRYKVTKRGQDVALRCDPISGHVSLYWYRQALGQGPEFLTYFNYEAQQDKSGLPNDRFSAERPEGSISTLTIQRTEQRDSAMYRCASSSSPGQANTGELFFGEGSRLTVL.

The genes are TRBV10-3 and TRBJ1-6; a weak D match, TRBD1 (5 bases). This CDR3 spans 15 amino acids. Trimming removed 2 bases at V and 1 base at J, with 6 bases between. CDR1 is ENHRY, CDR2 SYGVKD, per germline. CDR3 amino acids: CAISERQSYNSPLHF. For the CDR3, the DNA is TGTGCCATCAGTGAGAGACAGTCCTATAATTCACCCCTCCACTTT.

V gene TRBV30 combines with J gene TRBJ2-2; maybe TRBD2 (5 bases). V was trimmed by 7 bases and J by 7 bases, leaving 10 bases between them. This CDR3 comprises 11 residues. CDR1 GTSNPN and CDR2 SVGIG come from the germline V gene (reference sequence). The CDR3 sequence: CASDWSGELFF. Written as DNA, the CDR3 is TGTGCCTCGGACTGGAGCGGGGAGCTGTTTTTT.

The V gene is TRBV27, the J gene TRBJ1-4; tentative D call: TRBD1 (5 bases). The CDR3 is 14 residues long. Per the germline V gene, CDR1 is MNHEY and CDR2 is SMNVEV (reference sequence). The V end lost 2 bases, the J end lost 4 bases, and 8 bases lay between the germline ends. In DNA form, the CDR3 reads TGTGCCAGCAGTTTAAGGGGTTTTAATGAAAAACTGTTTTTT. It codes for CASSLRGFNEKLFF.

Concerning this clone itself: Relative to the germline gene, one junction end is altered; a read error may explain this. The J gene is TRBJ2-7, the V gene TRBV6-5, with a tentative D call TRBD1 (6 bases). Per germline, CDR1 MNHEY and CDR2 SVGAGI. The CDR3 is made up of 11 amino acids. The CDR3 DNA is TGTGCCACCTCAATCTTTCCCGGGACACACTTC. It is translated as CATSIFPGTHF.

This clone was observed a few times. The rearrangement joins TRBV30 to TRBJ1-6; 8 bases line up with TRBD1. Germline values: CDR1 GTSNPN, CDR2 SVGIG (reference sequence). The CDR3 consists of 14 residues. With 3 bases clipped from V and 9 bases from J, the junction kept 7 bases outside the gene matches. The CDR3 DNA is TGTGCCTGGAGCCAGGGGGCGGGGGCTTCACCCCTCCACTTT. Translation: CAWSQGAGASPLHF.

This clone was recorded only once. J is TRBJ1-4 and V is TRBV5-6; TRBD1 matches 7 bases. The CDR3 covers 14 residues. CDR1 is SGHDT, CDR2 YYEEEE, per germline. With 1 base clipped from V and 8 bases from J, the junction kept 5 bases outside the gene matches. CDR3 sequence (DNA): TGTGCCAGCAGCTTGTCAGGGGGGAAGGAAAAACTGTTTTTT. Translated, it gives CASSLSGGKEKLFF. The full variable domain, in which reference TRBV5-6 and TRBJ1-4 provide the parts outside the CDR3, is DAGVTQSPTHLIKTRGQQVTLRCSPKSGHDTVSWYQQALGQGPQFIFQYYEEEERQRGNFPDRFSGHQFPNYSSELNVNALLLGDSALYLCASSLSGGKEKLFFGSGTQLSVL.

The chain is built from TRBV11-2 and TRBJ1-6, with a weak D call TRBD1 (6 bases). Germline V gene data show CDR1 as SGHAT and CDR2 as FQNNGV. The CDR3 has 16 amino acids. V was pared by 5 bases and J by 14 bases, with 25 bases between. CDR3 in DNA: TGTGCCAGCAGCCGTGTCCGGGACACGAAGACCCCCTCCCTCCACTTT. Translation: CASSRVRDTKTPSLHF.

This clone was seen only a few times. The DNA of the CDR3 is TGCGCCAGGGACGCGAGGGAAGAGGCTTTCTTT. It specifies CARDAREEAFF. The rearrangement uses TRBV5-1 and TRBJ1-1; the D is unclear. The germline CDR1 and CDR2 sequences are SGHRS and YFSETQ. This CDR3 contains 11 residues. V was cut by 8 bases and J by 11 bases, with 16 bases left in between.

This sequence joins TRBV7-8 and TRBJ2-5; 8 nucleotides align to TRBD2. The length of the CDR3 is 14 residues. V gave up 8 bases and J gave up 0 bases; unmatched junction bases: 5. In germline, CDR1 is SGHVS, CDR2 FQNEAQ. DNA for the CDR3: TGTGCCAGCGATCGGGGGGGGTACCAAGAGACCCAGTACTTC. Its translation: CASDRGGYQETQYF. Combining the CDR3 with reference TRBV7-8 and TRBJ2-5 gives the whole variable domain GAGVSQSPRYKVAKRGQDVALRCDPISGHVSLFWYQQALGQGPEFLTYFQNEAQLDKSGLPSDRFFAERPEGSVSTLKIQRTQQEDSAVYLCASDRGGYQETQYFGPGTRLLVL.

This clone occurred a few times. The V and J genes are TRBV3-1 (or the pseudogene TRBV3-2) and TRBJ1-2, with TRBD1 matching over 9 bases. The CDR3 consists of 15 residues. Germline values: CDR1 LGHDT, CDR2 YNNKEL (reference sequence). Germline trimming cut 4 bases from V and 1 base from J; bases unmatched to any gene: 4. CDR3 coding DNA: TGTGCCAGCAGCCTCCGGGACAGGGATAACTATGGCTACACCTTC. Translating it yields CASSLRDRDNYGYTF.

The rearrangement joins TRBV18 to TRBJ2-3; D gene uncertain. Germline V gene sequence: CDR1 KGHSH, CDR2 LQKENI. Trimming took off 1 base at V and 2 bases at J, with 10 bases between the two ends. The CDR3 sequence is 15 residues long. CDR3 nucleotide sequence: TGTGCCAGCTCACCACAAGGAGTACCCACAGATACGCAGTATTTT. Its protein product is CASSPQGVPTDTQYF.

V usage is TRBV30 and J usage is TRBJ1-4; 7 positions match TRBD1. Germline V gene sequence: CDR1 GTSNPN, CDR2 SVGIG (reference sequence). After removal of 7 bases from V and 6 bases from J, the junction contained 8 bases not matched to a gene. The CDR3 is 13 amino acids. The CDR3 DNA reads TGTGCCTCCCAACAGGGGCGAGATGAAAAACTGTTTTTT. Translated: CASQQGRDEKLFF.

The chain is built from TRBV9 and TRBJ1-1; the D gene is possibly TRBD1 (5 bases). Trimming removed 4 bases at V and 3 bases at J, with 10 bases between. The CDR3 is 13 residues long. Germline V gene data show CDR1 as SGDLS and CDR2 as YYNGEE. For the CDR3, the DNA is TGTGCCAGCAGCCCCGAAGGGGACACTGAAGCTTTCTTT. Translated: CASSPEGDTEAFF.

This rearrangement joins TRBV14 to TRBJ1-5; 8 nucleotides line up with TRBD1. CDR1 SGHDN and CDR2 FVKESK come from the germline V gene. The trim removed 6 bases at V and 3 bases at J, leaving 25 bases unmatched. The CDR3 loop spans 21 amino acids. CDR3 loop: CASREHKERTGFGGPNQPQHF. The CDR3 DNA follows: TGTGCCAGCAGAGAACATAAAGAGAGGACAGGGTTTGGGGGGCCCAATCAGCCCCAGCATTTT.

The chain is built from TRBV7-2 and TRBJ1-5; 8 bases match TRBD1. The V and J ends lost 2 bases and 2 bases, in that order; junction bases with no gene match: 5. The CDR3 has 16 amino acids. CDR1 and CDR2 from the germline V gene are SGHTA and FQGNSA. The CDR3 DNA reads TGTGCCAGCAGCTTATTAGGGGGACAGGGCAATCAGCCCCAGCATTTT. Translation: CASSLLGGQGNQPQHF.

This CDR3 is CASSLSPGGNQPQHF. CDR3 nucleotide sequence: TGTGCCAGCAGCTTATCGCCCGGAGGCAATCAGCCCCAGCATTTT. The chain uses TRBV7-2 and TRBJ1-5; D remains ambiguous. The CDR3 length is 15 residues. Germline CDR1 is SGHTA and CDR2 is FQGNSA. V lost 2 bases, J lost 2 bases, and 10 bases lay in between.

The J gene is TRBJ2-1, the V gene TRBV27, with 12 bases aligning to TRBD2. V dropped 5 bases and J dropped 5; count of bases not matched to a gene: 4. Germline V gene sequence: CDR1 MNHEY, CDR2 SMNVEV (reference sequence). The CDR3 has 15 amino acids. The CDR3 loop is CASSLAGGRHNEQFF. Written as DNA, the CDR3 is TGTGCCAGCAGTCTAGCGGGGGGGCGCCACAATGAGCAGTTCTTC.

This clone was counted between two and nine times. The V gene is TRBV19, the J gene TRBJ1-2; D is undetermined. In germline, CDR1 is LNHDA, CDR2 SQIVND (reference sequence). The CDR3 runs to 14 residues. V lost 5 bases and J lost 2, with 12 bases in between. The CDR3 loop is CASSQELENYGYTF. CDR3 coding DNA: TGTGCCAGTAGTCAAGAACTGGAGAACTATGGCTACACCTTC.

The CDR3 reads CASSEPYRDPDTQYF. CDR3 bases: TGCGCCAGCAGTGAGCCTTACAGGGATCCAGATACGCAGTATTTT. V gene TRBV10-1 combines with J gene TRBJ2-3, with D maybe TRBD1 (6 bases). Germline values: CDR1 WNHNN, CDR2 SYGVQD (reference sequence). The CDR3 is 15 amino acids. The germline V and J ends were trimmed by 2 bases and 4 bases, with 13 bases remaining between them.

Turning to this clone: Other DNA sequences from this sample encode an identical CDR3 as well. J is TRBJ2-5 and V is TRBV5-1; 8 positions agree with TRBD1. The CDR3 contains 13 residues. The trim removed 2 bases at V and 3 bases at J, leaving 0 bases unmatched. Germline CDR1 and CDR2: SGHRS and YFSETQ. The CDR3 reads CASSLQGEETQYF. In DNA form, the CDR3 reads TGCGCCAGCAGCTTACAGGGGGAAGAGACCCAGTACTTC.

The rearrangement uses TRBV20-1 and TRBJ2-7; TRBD1 aligns across 8 bases. The CDR3 totals 15 residues. The germline CDR1 and CDR2 sequences are DFQATT and SNEGSKA (reference sequence). V was clipped by 3 bases and J by 3 bases; unmatched bases: 10. DNA for the CDR3: TGCAGTGCTAGTGAGCCCCGACAGGGGCGCTACGAGCAGTACTTC. Residues: CSASEPRQGRYEQYF.

This chain uses TRBV6-5 with TRBJ2-7; TRBD1 matches at 9 bases. CDR1 is MNHEY, CDR2 SVGAGI, per germline. The CDR3 consists of 15 residues. With 2 bases clipped from V and 6 bases from J, the junction kept 8 bases outside the gene matches. The CDR3 DNA sequence: TGTGCCAGCAGTTACCCCGGGACAGGGCAGAGCGAGCAGTACTTC. Translated: CASSYPGTGQSEQYF.

V gene TRBV5-4 combines with J gene TRBJ1-1; possibly TRBD1 for D (6 bases). Germline V gives CDR1 SGHNT, CDR2 YYREEE (reference sequence). Between the trimmed V and J ends, which lost 3 bases and 5 bases, there was a span of 11 bases. The CDR3 has 13 amino acids. CDR3 sequence: CASSSLTGTEAFF. DNA for the CDR3: TGTGCCAGCAGCTCGCTCACAGGGACTGAAGCTTTCTTT.

On this clone itself: The sample holds other DNA sequences that translate to the same CDR3. The chain employs TRBV7-2 and TRBJ2-3; 8 positions match TRBD2. CDR1 is SGHTA, CDR2 FQGNSA, per germline. The V gene end was trimmed by 0 bases and the J gene end by 5 bases; junction bases not matched to a gene: 1. This CDR3 is built from 14 residues. The CDR3 bases are TGTGCCAGCAGCTTAGCCAGCGGGGGAGATACGCAGTATTTT. It translates to CASSLASGGDTQYF.

This sequence joins TRBV19 and TRBJ2-7; perhaps TRBD1 as D (5 bases). Germline V gene data show CDR1 as LNHDA and CDR2 as SQIVND (reference sequence). This CDR3 contains 16 residues. The germline V and J ends were trimmed by 6 bases and 0 bases, with 18 bases remaining between them. In DNA, the CDR3 is TGTGCCAGTAGCGATGACCCCCTAGACAGCTCCTACGAGCAGTACTTC. It yields the protein CASSDDPLDSSYEQYF.